Listed here are 10 T cell receptor beta chains from one sample, sequenced in a study of blood T cell repertoires in COVID-19. This table comes from immunoSEQ multiplex PCR, and its TCRdb copy is limited to in-frame clones, with some not included. The repertoire has under 130,000 clones, around 81% of them found once; the top ten carry over 35%. The sample comprised peripheral blood. The source of these receptors is an elderly man with acute or convalescent COVID-19.

This clone was picked up a small number of times. V gene TRBV7-3 combines with J gene TRBJ2-3, with 9 bases identical to TRBD2. With V trimmed by 3 bases and J by 4 bases, 11 bases remained unmatched. The germline V gene has CDR1 SGHTA and CDR2 FQGTGA. The CDR3 is 17 residues long. In DNA, the CDR3 is TGTGCCAGCAGCTTTCTCCCCAGTAGCGGGAGAGCAGATACGCAGTATTTT. It specifies CASSFLPSSGRADTQYF.

Here the CDR3 reads CASIQREYPYEQYF. For the CDR3, the DNA is TGTGCCAGCATCCAGCGGGAATATCCCTACGAGCAGTACTTC. J is TRBJ2-7 and V is TRBV7-9, with 7 bases aligning to TRBD2. The germline V gene encodes CDR1 SEHNR and CDR2 FQNEAQ (reference sequence). The V gene end was trimmed by 7 bases and the J gene end by 2 bases; junction bases not matched to a gene: 8. This CDR3 has 14 residues.

This rearrangement joins TRBV30 to TRBJ1-1; 7 bases match TRBD1. Germline CDR1 and CDR2: GTSNPN and SVGIG (reference sequence). The CDR3 is 13 amino acids. Trimming took 1 base from V and 1 from J; bases not matched to a gene: 0. The CDR3 protein is CAWSEGANTEAFF. The CDR3 coding sequence is TGTGCCTGGAGTGAGGGGGCGAACACTGAAGCTTTCTTT.

The chain uses TRBV5-1 and TRBJ2-1, with 7 bases that match TRBD1. With V trimmed by 5 bases and J by 1 base, 3 bases remained unmatched. This CDR3 is built from 14 residues. The germline CDR1 and CDR2 sequences are SGHRS and YFSETQ. The CDR3 sequence is CASRGTVSYNEQFF. CDR3 coding DNA: TGCGCCAGCAGAGGGACAGTTTCCTACAATGAGCAGTTCTTC.

This chain uses TRBV6-6 with TRBJ1-4, with a tentative D call TRBD1 (6 bases). CDR1 is MNHNY, CDR2 SVGAGI, per germline (reference sequence). Between the trimmed V and J ends, which lost 2 bases and 2 bases, there was a span of 9 bases. This CDR3 is 15 amino acids long. The CDR3 reads CASSYVGATNEKLFF. CDR3 bases: TGTGCCAGCAGTTACGTGGGGGCGACTAATGAAAAACTGTTTTTT.

The CDR3 region is CASSPRGSQETQYF. DNA of the CDR3: TGTGCCAGTAGTCCCAGGGGTAGCCAAGAGACCCAGTACTTC. The chain combines TRBV19 with TRBJ2-5, with a weak D call TRBD1 (6 bases). Trimming removed 5 bases at V and 1 base at J, with 11 bases between. The CDR3 totals 14 residues. From germline, CDR1 is LNHDA and CDR2 SQIVND (reference sequence).

CDR3 in amino acids: CASSYDSGANTEAFF. The CDR3 DNA sequence: TGTGCCAGCAGCTATGATTCCGGAGCCAACACTGAAGCTTTCTTT. The genes are TRBV14 and TRBJ1-1; unclear D gene. Trimming stripped 5 bases from V and 2 bases from J, with 15 bases between. Germline V CDR1 and CDR2: SGHDN, FVKESK. This CDR3 spans 15 amino acids.

The chain recombines TRBV28 with TRBJ1-6; D unresolved. V was shortened by 4 bases and J by 14 bases, with 12 bases between the two germline ends. The CDR3 extends over 12 amino acids. CDR1 MDHEN and CDR2 SYDVKM come from the germline V gene. CDR3 sequence reads: CASSSVPHTLHF. The CDR3, as DNA: TGTGCCAGCAGTTCCGTCCCCCACACCCTCCACTTT.

Only a few counts were recorded for this clone. This rearrangement joins TRBV24-1 to TRBJ2-6, with a possible D match to TRBD1 (5 bases). The CDR3 sequence is 16 residues long. V was cut by 0 bases and J by 2 bases, with 7 bases left in between. Germline CDR1 KGHDR, CDR2 SFDVKD. The CDR3 loop reads CATSDLPRAGANVLTF. The CDR3 region has the DNA TGTGCCACCAGTGATTTGCCCAGGGCTGGGGCCAACGTCCTGACTTTC.

The chain is built from TRBV3-1 (or the pseudogene TRBV3-2) and TRBJ2-1; the D is unclear. Germline loops: CDR1 LGHDT, CDR2 YNNKEL (reference sequence). V lost 4 bases, J lost 0 bases, and 10 bases lay in between. The CDR3 sequence is 15 residues long. CDR3 residues: CASSPRLYSYNEQFF. The CDR3 DNA sequence: TGTGCCAGCAGCCCAAGACTGTACTCCTACAATGAGCAGTTCTTC.